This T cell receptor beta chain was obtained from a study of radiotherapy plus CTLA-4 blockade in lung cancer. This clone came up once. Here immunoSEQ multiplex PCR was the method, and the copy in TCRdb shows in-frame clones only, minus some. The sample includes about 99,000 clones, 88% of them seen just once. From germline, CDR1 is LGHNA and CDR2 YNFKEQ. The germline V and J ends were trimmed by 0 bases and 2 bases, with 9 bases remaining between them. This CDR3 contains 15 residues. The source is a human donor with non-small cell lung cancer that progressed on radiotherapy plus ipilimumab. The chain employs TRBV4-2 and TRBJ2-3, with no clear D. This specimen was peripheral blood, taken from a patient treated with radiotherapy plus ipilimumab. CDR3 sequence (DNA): TGTGCCAGCAGCCAAGATAGGGTACACACAGATACGCAGTATTTT. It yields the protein CASSQDRVHTDTQYF.